This TCR beta chain was observed in a study of identical twins. V shed 0 bases and J shed 6 bases, with 13 bases lying between them. Per germline, CDR1 SGDLS and CDR2 YYNGEE. The CDR3 loop spans 15 amino acids. TCRdb reanalysed the 5' RACE reads using MiXCR and keeps one entry per CDR3 protein. The sample contains 1.5 million to 2 million distinct CDR3 sequences, roughly a third of which appear only once. The chain uses TRBV9 and TRBJ2-1; D gene unclear. The clonotype was recovered from a newborn girl in good health. The sequenced sample consisted of cord blood. CDR3 protein: CASSVGARFANEQFF. The CDR3 region has the DNA TGTGCCAGCAGCGTAGGTGCTAGATTCGCCAATGAGCAGTTCTTC.